This T cell receptor beta chain was captured by sequencing in a study of patients and donors after allogeneic stem cell transplantation. V lost 4 bases and J lost 6; bases outside the gene matches: 15. Germline V CDR1 and CDR2: DFQATT, SNEGSKA (reference sequence). This CDR3 is built from 16 residues. TCRdb reprocessed the RT-PCR reads with MiXCR, giving one entry per CDR3 protein. The sample shows 900,000 to 1,000,000 distinct CDR3 sequences, roughly 18% of them seen only once. This clonotype was found a few times. This receptor was taken from a human donor who was either an allogeneic HSCT recipient or a stem cell or donor lymphocyte infusion donor (not recorded which). It is not recorded whose cells these are; they may come from a transplant donor. This sequence joins TRBV20-1 and TRBJ1-2; 9 bases are shared with TRBD1. The sequenced sample consisted of blood, either unsorted or a sorted T cell fraction (not recorded which). CDR3 nucleotides: TGCAGTGCTATATCCCGACCGGGACAGGGTATGAATGGCTACACCTTC. Translated: CSAISRPGQGMNGYTF.